These 27 T cell receptor beta chains came from one sample sequenced in a study of T-cell reconstitution after alpha-beta-depleted transplantation in children. Preparation of the TCRbeta library was carried out with unique molecular identifiers. TCRdb redid the calling of the PCR reads with MiXCR, one entry per CDR3 protein. In the table there are 500,000 to 600,000 distinct CDR3 sequences, about a sixth of which are singletons. The input for sequencing was PBMCs from the stem cell graft donor, taken from the stem cell graft. The receptors were sampled from a human donor who donated a stem cell graft to a child with acute lymphoblastic leukemia.

The CDR3, as DNA: TGTGCCAGCAGCCCTTCAGGCGGGCCGACCCTCCACTTT. Translating gives CASSPSGGPTLHF. J is TRBJ1-6 and V is TRBV16; the D is unclear. Germline loops: CDR1 KGHSY, CDR2 FQNENV. The CDR3 has 13 amino acids. V dropped 4 bases and J dropped 14 bases, with 15 bases sitting between them.

CDR3 residues: CASSAYGTSGRALYNEQFF. Here the CDR3 DNA reads TGTGCCAGCAGCGCTTACGGGACTAGCGGGAGGGCCTTGTACAATGAGCAGTTCTTC. The chain is built from TRBV11-1 and TRBJ2-1, with 16 bases that match TRBD2. Per germline, CDR1 SGHAT and CDR2 FQDESV (reference sequence). Trimming removed 5 bases from V and 4 bases from J; junction bases left unmatched: 11. CDR3 length: 19 residues.

This chain uses TRBV10-3 with TRBJ2-1; 9 bases are a match to TRBD2. CDR3 length: 16 residues. The J segment lost 8 bases and the V segment lost 3 bases, leaving 11 bases of the junction unmatched. Germline V CDR1 and CDR2: ENHRY, SYGVKD. In DNA, the CDR3 is TGTGCCATCAGTGACCCTAGACTAGCGGAGTGGTATGAGCAGTTCTTC. Translation gives CAISDPRLAEWYEQFF.

The rearrangement uses TRBV24-1 and TRBJ1-5; no firm D call. The V gene lost 4 bases and the J gene lost 1 base, with 7 bases spanning the gap. This CDR3 is 14 amino acids long. CDR1 is KGHDR and CDR2 is SFDVKD in the germline V gene. The CDR3 loop is CATSEGLSNQPQHF. The DNA of the CDR3 is TGTGCCACCAGTGAAGGGTTGAGCAATCAGCCCCAGCATTTT.

The rearrangement joins TRBV5-1 to TRBJ2-7; tentative D call: TRBD1 (6 bases). The CDR3 is 14 residues long. The germline gives CDR1 SGHRS, CDR2 YFSETQ. V was trimmed by 4 bases and J by 7 bases, leaving 18 bases between them. In DNA, the CDR3 is TGCGCCAGCAGCCCCGGACAGACTAATTTTGAGCAGTACTTC. Amino acid sequence: CASSPGQTNFEQYF.

Only a few counts were recorded for this clonotype. This chain uses TRBV12-3 or TRBV12-4 with TRBJ2-1, with TRBD2 identical over 15 bases. Trimming removed 6 bases from V and 6 bases from J; junction bases left unmatched: 15. This CDR3 comprises 19 residues. CDR3 residues: CASSFGLAGGPQAGNEQFF. CDR3 nucleotide sequence: TGTGCCAGCAGCTTTGGACTAGCGGGAGGGCCACAAGCGGGCAATGAGCAGTTCTTC.

Only a few counts were recorded for this clonotype. The chain is built from TRBV2 and TRBJ2-1; 11 bases match TRBD2. CDR1 is SNHLY, CDR2 FYNNEI, per germline. The CDR3 length is 15 residues. V lost 7 bases and J lost 4; bases outside the gene matches: 6. The CDR3 DNA reads TGTGCCAGCAAGCGACTAGCGGGGCCATACAATGAGCAGTTCTTC. Translated, it gives CASKRLAGPYNEQFF.

This sequence joins TRBV4-1 and TRBJ2-5, with a possible D match to TRBD2 (6 bases). CDR3 size: 16 residues. V lost 0 bases, J lost 4 bases, and 15 bases lay in between. Germline CDR1 MGHRA, CDR2 YSYEKL. CDR3 region: CASSQDPGRGGETQYF. The CDR3 DNA sequence: TGCGCCAGCAGCCAAGATCCGGGAAGGGGAGGAGAGACCCAGTACTTC.

The chain recombines TRBV24-1 with TRBJ1-3; a possible D gene is TRBD1 (5 bases). There are 17 residues in the CDR3. Looked up from germline, CDR1 is KGHDR and CDR2 is SFDVKD. V shed 3 bases and J shed 0 bases, with 14 bases lying between them. The CDR3 spells CATSDPLTANSGNTIYF. Here the CDR3 DNA reads TGTGCCACCAGTGATCCTCTGACAGCAAACTCTGGAAACACCATATATTTT.

This clonotype was observed once. The gene calls are TRBV19 and TRBJ2-7, with D unresolved. The germline V and J ends were trimmed by 6 bases and 1 base, with 13 bases remaining between them. The CDR3 runs to 14 residues. Germline CDR1 LNHDA, CDR2 SQIVND (reference sequence). CDR3 region: CASSPFIRSYEQYF. The CDR3 DNA reads TGTGCCAGTAGCCCCTTCATCAGGTCCTACGAGCAGTACTTC.

This chain uses TRBV20-1 with TRBJ1-1, with 11 bases lining up with TRBD1. From germline, CDR1 is DFQATT and CDR2 SNEGSKA (reference sequence). The CDR3 runs 13 residues. Unmatched junction bases numbered 7, after V lost 7 bases and J lost 6 bases. Here the CDR3 reads CSVQDRGRAEAFF. CDR3 DNA sequence: TGCAGTGTCCAGGACAGGGGGCGCGCTGAAGCTTTCTTT.

V gene TRBV5-4 combines with J gene TRBJ2-1; TRBD2 matches at 9 bases. The CDR3 has 15 residues. Losses at the gene ends were 4 bases for V and 5 bases for J; bases not matched to a gene: 7. The germline V gene has CDR1 SGHNT and CDR2 YYREEE (reference sequence). For the CDR3, the DNA is TGTGCCAGCAGCACCGGGACTAGCAGCCACAATGAGCAGTTCTTC. It codes for CASSTGTSSHNEQFF.

The chain links TRBV12-3 or TRBV12-4 to TRBJ2-1, with 8 bases lining up with TRBD2. CDR3 length: 17 amino acids. Germline trimming cut 0 bases from V and 6 bases from J; bases unmatched to any gene: 10. CDR3 sequence (DNA): TGTGCCAGCAGTTTAGCGCTAAGGCTAGCGGGCGGCAATGAGCAGTTCTTC. Its protein is CASSLALRLAGGNEQFF.

The V and J genes are TRBV7-9 and TRBJ1-3; possible D gene TRBD1, 6 bases. Germline CDR1 and CDR2: SEHNR and FQNEAQ (reference sequence). The CDR3 length is 14 residues. Trimming stripped 4 bases from V and 4 bases from J, with 11 bases between. This CDR3 is CASSSGTTGNTIYF. DNA for the CDR3: TGTGCCAGCAGCTCAGGGACAACCGGAAACACCATATATTTT.

J is TRBJ2-3 and V is TRBV30; possibly TRBD2 for D (6 bases). The CDR3 spans 14 residues. CDR1 is GTSNPN, CDR2 SVGIG, per germline (reference sequence). Trimming took off 2 bases at V and 5 bases at J, with 14 bases between the two ends. CDR3 region: CAWSRNSGGDTQYF. As DNA, the CDR3 is TGTGCCTGGAGTCGTAATAGCGGCGGAGATACGCAGTATTTT.

The gene calls are TRBV18 and TRBJ1-1, with D perhaps TRBD1 (5 bases). The germline V gene has CDR1 KGHSH and CDR2 LQKENI. CDR3 size: 15 residues. The ends were cut back, 3 bases at V and 1 base at J, with 12 bases in the middle. Here the CDR3 reads CASSPAGGGNTEAFF. CDR3 sequence (DNA): TGTGCCAGCTCACCGGCCGGGGGGGGGAACACTGAAGCTTTCTTT.

The chain carries TRBV6-6 and TRBJ1-2; D is possibly TRBD1 (5 bases). Germline-derived CDR1 and CDR2 are MNHNY and SVGAGI (reference sequence). Trimming stripped 7 bases from V and 8 bases from J, with 17 bases between. This CDR3 contains 13 residues. CDR3 in amino acids: CASTERDHQGYTF. The CDR3 region has the DNA TGTGCCAGCACCGAACGGGACCATCAAGGCTACACCTTC.

V gene TRBV6-5 combines with J gene TRBJ1-4; D might be TRBD1 (5 bases). Trimming shortened V by 2 bases and J by 2 bases, and 9 bases separated the two germline ends. CDR3 size: 15 residues. Germline lookup yields CDR1 MNHEY and CDR2 SVGAGI. The CDR3 reads CASSYDPGTNEKLFF. The CDR3 bases are TGTGCCAGCAGTTACGATCCAGGGACTAATGAAAAACTGTTTTTT.

This clonotype has just a few counts. The rearrangement links TRBV12-3 or TRBV12-4 to TRBJ1-4; D gene ambiguous. CDR3 length: 15 amino acids. Trimming removed 4 bases at V and 3 bases at J, with 12 bases between. The CDR3 spells CASSSSGSANEKLFF. The CDR3, as DNA: TGTGCCAGCAGTTCATCAGGTTCGGCTAATGAAAAACTGTTTTTT.

The rearrangement uses TRBV24-1 and TRBJ2-1; TRBD2 aligns across 9 bases. Germline V gives CDR1 KGHDR, CDR2 SFDVKD. The length of the CDR3 is 15 residues. The V gene end was trimmed by 3 bases and the J gene end by 8 bases; junction bases not matched to a gene: 7. Here the CDR3 DNA reads TGTGCCACCAGTGATACATTAGCGGGAGCGTATGAGCAGTTCTTC. Translated: CATSDTLAGAYEQFF.

The chain couples TRBV7-8 to TRBJ2-5; no clear D. CDR3 length: 15 amino acids. V was pared by 0 bases and J by 1 base, with 9 bases between. CDR1 SGHVS and CDR2 FQNEAQ come from the germline V gene. CDR3 bases: TGTGCCAGCAGCTTAGCGGTGGTGGGCCAAGAGACCCAGTACTTC. Encoded protein: CASSLAVVGQETQYF.

This clonotype was seen repeatedly, ten times or more. The rearrangement uses TRBV25-1 and TRBJ2-1, with D uncertain. Germline CDR1 MGHDK, CDR2 SYGVNS. Trimming pared 0 bases from V and 2 bases from J, leaving 11 bases between. The CDR3 is 16 amino acids. CDR3 protein: CASSEYPPEPYNEQFF. CDR3 nucleotides: TGTGCCAGCAGTGAATACCCTCCGGAACCCTACAATGAGCAGTTCTTC.

V usage is TRBV5-1 and J usage is TRBJ2-2, with 10 bases identical to TRBD2. Germline V lookup: CDR1 SGHRS, CDR2 YFSETQ. This CDR3 is 17 amino acids long. V trimming: 1 base; J trimming: 3 bases; junction bases outside the gene matches: 6. This CDR3 is CASSLPGTSDYTGELFF. As DNA, the CDR3 is TGCGCCAGCAGCTTGCCCGGGACTAGCGACTACACCGGGGAGCTGTTTTTT.

This clonotype was found a few times. The rearrangement joins TRBV18 to TRBJ2-1, with 11 bases lining up with TRBD2. The CDR3 loop spans 16 amino acids. V gave up 3 bases and J gave up 3 bases; unmatched junction bases: 4. Germline V CDR1 and CDR2: KGHSH, LQKENI. CDR3 nucleotide sequence: TGTGCCAGCTCACCGCTAGCGGGGGGAGACTACAATGAGCAGTTCTTC. Translating gives CASSPLAGGDYNEQFF.

The chain employs TRBV20-1 and TRBJ2-7; no clear D gene. The CDR3 totals 13 residues. V dropped 4 bases and J dropped 5 bases, with 15 bases sitting between them. Germline CDR1 and CDR2: DFQATT and SNEGSKA (reference sequence). The CDR3 nucleotides read TGCAGTGCTAAGGTCCCTTCCCTAAACGAGCAGTACTTC. Translation: CSAKVPSLNEQYF.

The CDR3 reads CASSQDPGEGGEQYF. The CDR3 DNA sequence: TGCGCCAGCAGCCAAGATCCGGGAGAGGGGGGCGAGCAGTACTTC. The chain joins TRBV4-1 to TRBJ2-7; D assignment may be TRBD1 or TRBD2 (6 bases each). The CDR3 sequence is 15 residues long. V shed 0 bases and J shed 6 bases, with 15 bases lying between them. The germline V gene encodes CDR1 MGHRA and CDR2 YSYEKL.

This clonotype has only a few counts. The J gene is TRBJ2-5, the V gene TRBV4-1, with D maybe TRBD2 (5 bases). V lost 4 bases and J 7 bases, leaving 16 bases between the germline ends. The CDR3 covers 14 residues. Germline V gives CDR1 MGHRA, CDR2 YSYEKL. In DNA form, the CDR3 reads TGCGCCAGCAGCCTCGGCTCCACTAGTTGGACCCAGTACTTC. Translating gives CASSLGSTSWTQYF.